This T cell receptor (beta chain) originates from a study of blood T cell repertoires in COVID-19. Study details: Some COVID-19 samples were acute and others convalescent; all came from the United States, Italy and Spain. In each case, the material was cDNA or gDNA derived from T cells, B-cell-depleted T cells, or PBMCs.

How the authors handled the data: How many nucleated cells were present was estimated from reference gene primer amplification. TCRdb's copy holds only in-frame clones and misses some; the assay was immunoSEQ multiplex PCR. That table gives V, J and clone size, and the DNA gave D and trimming. The sample has fewer than 250,000 clones, roughly 90% seen once. Germline V gives CDR1 MNHEY, CDR2 SVGAGI. V was clipped by 2 bases and J by 1 base, with 5 bases between them. This CDR3 has 13 amino acids. Sequencing used peripheral blood. The origin of this receptor is a woman in her 40s with acute or convalescent COVID-19. This chain uses TRBV6-5 with TRBJ1-1; D ambiguous. The CDR3 loop reads CASSYGRNTEAFF. DNA of the CDR3: TGTGCCAGCAGTTACGGTAGGAACACTGAAGCTTTCTTT.